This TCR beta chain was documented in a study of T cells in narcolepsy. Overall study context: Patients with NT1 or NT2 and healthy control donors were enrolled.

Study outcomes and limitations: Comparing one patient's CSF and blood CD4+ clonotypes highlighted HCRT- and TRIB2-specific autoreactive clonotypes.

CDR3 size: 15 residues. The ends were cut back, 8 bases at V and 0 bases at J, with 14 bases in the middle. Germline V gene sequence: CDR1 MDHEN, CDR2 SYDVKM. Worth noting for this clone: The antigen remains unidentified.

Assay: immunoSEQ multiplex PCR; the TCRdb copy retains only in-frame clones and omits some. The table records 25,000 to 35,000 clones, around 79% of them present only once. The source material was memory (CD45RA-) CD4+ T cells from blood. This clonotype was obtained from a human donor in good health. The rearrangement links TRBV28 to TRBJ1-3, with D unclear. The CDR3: CASRSERYSGNTIYF. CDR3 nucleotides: TGTGCCAGCCGTTCGGAGCGGTACTCTGGAAACACCATATATTTT.